This T cell receptor beta chain was found in a study of early T cells in non-severe SARS-CoV-2 infection. Study-wide background: It was bulk RNA from unsorted whole blood that was sequenced, and the chains were unpaired.

The CDR3 totals 15 residues. Unmatched junction bases numbered 10, after V lost 6 bases and J lost 7 bases. CDR1 and CDR2 (germline): SQVTM, ANQGSEA. This clonotype was detected ten times or more. TCRdb reanalysed the 5' RACE reads using MiXCR and keeps one entry per CDR3 protein. The sample carries about 20,000 distinct CDR3 sequences, approximately 6.1% recorded once. Input material: whole blood. This clonotype was sampled from an adult who was a healthcare worker with PCR-confirmed SARS-CoV-2 infection or an uninfected control (not recorded which). The chain recombines TRBV29-1 with TRBJ2-1; 12 bases map to TRBD2. The CDR3 DNA reads TGCAGCGTAGGGCCGACTAGCGGGAGTGAGAATGAGCAGTTCTTC. Translating gives CSVGPTSGSENEQFF.